Sequencing of this T cell receptor (beta chain) was carried out in a study of T cells after yellow fever vaccination. Overall study: Where fractions had low cell numbers, libraries were prepared from them with the SMART-Seq v4 Ultra Low Input RNA kit. Study-wide points: A large majority of primary-vaccination clones showed up again after the booster (about 97% CD4, around 85% CD8). Secondary responses were weaker yet peaked faster, day 5 versus 15.

This clonotype was seen at least ten times. Its antigen is not identified. A universal primer site and UMIs were added as TCR cDNA was made by 5'RACE template switching. TCRdb recomputed calls from the 5' RACE reads with MiXCR, one row per CDR3 protein. The sample carries about 140,000 distinct CDR3 sequences, about 8% recorded once. The TCR comes from a man younger than 45 who received the YFV17D yellow fever vaccine. The material was CD4+ T cells sorted from PBMCs, obtained 5 days after the yellow fever booster vaccination.

The CDR3, as DNA: TGTGCCAGCAGCTTGGAGAAGACTAGCGGGCAAGACAATGAGCAGTTCTTC. This translates into CASSLEKTSGQDNEQFF. V usage is TRBV5-6 and J usage is TRBJ2-1; the match to TRBD2 covers 10 bases. The germline gives CDR1 SGHDT, CDR2 YYEEEE. V lost 0 bases to trimming and J lost 5 bases; unmatched junction nucleotides: 8. This CDR3 contains 17 residues.